The 2 T cell receptor beta chains below all came from one sample that was sequenced in a study of blood T cell repertoires in COVID-19. TCRdb's table, derived via immunoSEQ multiplex PCR, lists solely in-frame clones and lacks some. The table shows a few hundred thousand clones, with about 89% occurring only once. The sample consisted of peripheral blood. The receptors stem from a man aged 50-59 years with acute or convalescent COVID-19.

The chain recombines TRBV18 with TRBJ2-4; no firm D call. The CDR3 covers 13 residues. Trimming removed 4 bases from V and 10 bases from J, with 14 bases in between. The germline CDR1 and CDR2 sequences are KGHSH and LQKENI. The CDR3 is CASSLPGSRIQYF. CDR3 DNA sequence: TGTGCCAGCTCACTTCCCGGGTCGAGAATTCAGTACTTC.

This clone was seen more than once but under ten times. The V call is TRBV29-1, the J call TRBJ1-2; D unresolved. In germline, CDR1 is SQVTM, CDR2 ANQGSEA. Trimming left V 5 bases short and J 7 bases short, with 14 bases between. CDR3 length: 12 residues. The CDR3 bases are TGCAGCGTTCGACAACCGGATCTTGGCTACACCTTC. It encodes CSVRQPDLGYTF.